The sequence of this T cell receptor beta chain was determined in a study of a mutant IDH1 vaccine in newly diagnosed glioma. About the study: Most had both radiotherapy and temozolomide beforehand; others had only one.

For this clone: What it binds is not known.

CDR1 SGHRS and CDR2 YFSETQ come from the germline V gene. This CDR3 contains 14 residues. V was shortened by 0 bases and J by 0 bases, with 7 bases between the two germline ends. Indicated time point: week 11, during vaccination. Vaccine doses each comprised 300 ug of mutant IDH1 20-mer peptide, with topical imiquimod. Donors had new IDH1-mutant astrocytomas of WHO grade 3 or 4 (ATRX-lost). General study findings and limits: No link was apparently found between pseudoprogression and changes in top peripheral T cell clonotypes.

The method was immunoSEQ multiplex PCR; TCRdb's version includes in-frame clones alone and lacks a portion of them. The data hold some 60,000 clones, with approximately 80% observed a single time. The V call is TRBV5-1, the J call TRBJ2-7; TRBD2 might be the D (5 bases). This clonotype was obtained from a man aged 25-45 years with glioma. The sample here was PBMCs, taken from a glioma patient whose treatment included an IDH1 peptide vaccine. CDR3 in amino acids: CASSLGGPSYEQYF. DNA of the CDR3: TGCGCCAGCAGCTTGGGCGGGCCCTCCTACGAGCAGTACTTC.